These T cell receptor beta chains were read from a single sample in a study of T cells in Graves' hyperthyroidism and ophthalmopathy. From the multiplex PCR reads, TCRdb called clonotypes with MiXCR, one entry per CDR3 protein. In the table there are 550,000 to 800,000 distinct CDR3 sequences, less than 20% of which are singletons. Sequencing was carried out using blood. The receptor set was obtained from a man younger than 35 with Graves' hyperthyroidism. Each CDR3 is given with its conserved first and last residue. A D gene is named only where the DNA matches it firmly. Some rows mark clone size as missing; the rest say once, few, many or name a class of expanded clone.

NA	TRBV30	NA	TRBJ2-5	CAWTRGYF	TGTGCCTGGACCCGGGGGTACTTC
many	TRBV11-2	NA	TRBJ1-1	CASSLGWTDKDTEAFF	TGTGCCAGCAGCTTAGGTTGGACAGACAAAGACACTGAAGCTTTCTTT
NA	TRBV10-3	NA	TRBJ2-1	CAISETGGVLNEQFF	TGTGCCATCAGTGAAACAGGGGGGGTACTCAATGAGCAGTTCTTC
many	TRBV2	NA	TRBJ2-3	CASNSKTTDTQYF	TGTGCCAGCAACTCGAAGACCACAGATACGCAGTATTTT
many	TRBV12-3/TRBV12-4	NA	TRBJ1-1	CASSPNRAMNTEAFF	TGTGCCAGCAGTCCAAACAGGGCCATGAACACTGAAGCTTTCTTT
NA	TRBV9	NA	TRBJ1-5	CARSRDSNQPQHF	TGTGCCAGGTCTCGTGACAGCAATCAGCCCCAGCATTTT
few	TRBV4-1	TRBD1	TRBJ1-5	CASSPRGASDNQPQHF	TGCGCCAGCAGCCCCAGGGGGGCGAGTGACAATCAGCCCCAGCATTTT
NA	TRBV7-2	NA	TRBJ2-1	CASSPLLRTSFLTPYNEQFF	TGTGCCAGCAGCCCCCTGTTGCGGACCTCTTTCCTTACCCCGTACAATGAGCAGTTCTTC
NA	TRBV27	TRBD2	TRBJ2-3	CASSAGGGRADTQYF	TGTGCCAGCAGCGCCGGGGGCGGGAGGGCTGATACGCAGTATTTT
many	TRBV28	TRBD2	TRBJ2-7	CASSPSATSGYSYEQYF	TGTGCCAGCAGTCCCAGCGCCACTAGCGGGTACTCCTACGAGCAGTACTTC
few	TRBV30	NA	TRBJ2-7	CAWSHKAHEQYF	TGTGCCTGGAGCCACAAGGCCCACGAGCAGTACTTC
few	TRBV4-3	NA	TRBJ2-1	CASSQDVPEQFF	TGCGCCAGCAGCCAAGATGTACCTGAGCAGTTCTTC
few	TRBV12-3/TRBV12-4	TRBD1	TRBJ2-3	CASSREGATDTQYF	TGTGCCAGCAGCCGAGAGGGGGCCACAGATACGCAGTATTTT
NA	TRBV29-1	TRBD2	TRBJ2-7	CSASGTSGLGEQYF	TGCAGCGCATCCGGGACTAGCGGTCTTGGCGAGCAGTACTTC
many	TRBV2	NA	TRBJ1-5	CASRPKARGAPSNQPQHF	TGTGCCAGCAGACCGAAAGCACGGGGGGCGCCCAGCAATCAGCCCCAGCATTTT
many	TRBV20-1	NA	TRBJ2-7	CSARAGEVVVSSDEQYF	TGCAGTGCTAGAGCGGGGGAAGTAGTCGTGAGTTCCGACGAGCAGTACTTC
many	TRBV3-1	NA	TRBJ2-7	CASSQDGQDGTYEQYF	TGTGCCAGCAGCCAAGATGGTCAGGACGGGACCTACGAGCAGTACTTC
NA	TRBV9	NA	TRBJ1-6	CASSVAGWDSPLHF	TGTGCCAGCAGCGTAGCGGGCTGGGATTCACCCCTCCACTTT
few	TRBV12-3/TRBV12-4	NA	TRBJ1-5	CASSLPLGPQHF	TGTGCCAGCAGCTTACCCCTAGGGCCCCAGCATTTT
many	TRBV28	TRBD1	TRBJ2-7	CASSFDRGSYEQYF	TGTGCCAGCAGTTTCGACAGGGGTAGTTACGAGCAGTACTTC
NA	TRBV6-1	NA	TRBJ2-7	CASSLAASVPYEQYF	TGTGCCAGCAGTCTCGCGGCTAGCGTTCCCTACGAGCAGTACTTC
NA	TRBV27	TRBD1	TRBJ2-2	CASSRIWTGGENGELFF	TGTGCCAGCAGCCGAATATGGACAGGGGGCGAAAACGGGGAGCTGTTTTTT
many	TRBV12-3/TRBV12-4	NA	TRBJ2-5	CASSYRRRTQETQYF	TGTGCCAGCAGTTACCGTCGGCGGACCCAAGAGACCCAGTACTTC
many	TRBV12-3/TRBV12-4	NA	TRBJ2-3	CASSFVRSSTDTQYF	TGTGCCAGCAGTTTCGTGCGGAGTAGCACAGATACGCAGTATTTT
many	TRBV20-1	NA	TRBJ1-1	CSAPITGQKNTEAFF	TGCAGTGCCCCCATTACCGGACAGAAAAACACTGAAGCTTTCTTT
NA	TRBV4-1	TRBD2	TRBJ2-5	CASSPKLAGEHMTETQYF	TGCGCCAGCAGCCCCAAACTAGCGGGAGAGCACATGACGGAGACCCAGTACTTC
many	TRBV3-1	NA	TRBJ2-1	CASSHESSREQFF	TGTGCCAGCAGCCACGAAAGCTCTAGGGAGCAGTTCTTC
few	TRBV7-2	TRBD2	TRBJ2-5	CASSPWEGGAEETQYF	TGTGCCAGCAGCCCCTGGGAGGGAGGGGCAGAGGAGACCCAGTACTTC
many	TRBV20-1	NA	TRBJ1-1	CSARGRGVGSTEAFF	TGCAGTGCTAGAGGGAGGGGAGTAGGTAGCACTGAAGCTTTCTTT
many	TRBV6-2/TRBV6-3	NA	TRBJ2-5	CASRQPPGQQETQYF	TGTGCCAGCCGGCAGCCCCCGGGACAACAAGAGACCCAGTACTTC
many	TRBV5-1	NA	TRBJ2-7	CASMNQGSYEQYF	TGCGCCAGCATGAATCAAGGGTCGTACGAGCAGTACTTC
many	TRBV29-1	NA	TRBJ2-5	CSVMMAETQYF	TGCAGCGTTATGATGGCCGAGACCCAGTACTTC
few	TRBV27	NA	TRBJ2-1	CASSGIENEQFF	TGTGCCAGCAGTGGGATCGAAAATGAGCAGTTCTTC
NA	TRBV28	NA	TRBJ1-2	CASSLSRGIYGYTF	TGTGCCAGCAGTTTATCCCGGGGAATCTATGGCTACACCTTC
NA	TRBV29-1	NA	TRBJ2-7	CSSQTTGISHEQYF	TGCAGCTCCCAAACCACAGGGATTTCCCACGAGCAGTACTTC
few	TRBV4-2	TRBD1	TRBJ2-7	CASSQGTGYSYEQYF	TGTGCCAGCAGCCAAGGGACAGGGTACTCCTACGAGCAGTACTTC
many	TRBV12-3/TRBV12-4	NA	TRBJ2-4	CASSLPAENIQYF	TGTGCCAGCAGTTTGCCAGCGGAAAACATTCAGTACTTC